These T cell receptor beta chains were read from a single sample in a study of beta chain features in type 1 diabetes. Here immunoSEQ multiplex PCR was the method, and the copy in TCRdb shows in-frame clones only, minus some. The table shows tens of thousands of clones, with roughly 31% occurring only once. What was sequenced was stem cell memory CD4+ T cells from blood. These receptors originate from a woman aged 18-29 years in good health. Each CDR3 is given without its conserved first and last residue.

V	J	CDR3
TRBV19	TRBJ2-5	ASSIAERETQY
TRBV5-6	TRBJ2-5	ASSPLKESDKETQY
TRBV5-1	TRBJ2-3	ASRIGGISTDTQY
TRBV29-1	TRBJ1-1	SVTPGTAGGGAF
TRBV7-2	TRBJ1-2	ASSTLHGTGGPHY
TRBV5-1	TRBJ2-2	ASSLVRGTGELF
TRBV7-8	TRBJ1-1	ASSLGLASEAF
TRBV2	TRBJ2-2	ASSHPRAANTGELF
TRBV10-3	TRBJ2-3	AIGGTGDTQY
TRBV7-6	TRBJ2-1	ASSSRQGAGWF
TRBV4-1	TRBJ1-5	ASSRDRGGNQPQH
TRBV14	TRBJ2-1	ASSHHRTSGRAKEQF
TRBV10-2	TRBJ2-2	ASSWTDSNTGELF
TRBV14	TRBJ1-6	ASSQVGVRSPLH
TRBV18	TRBJ2-2	ASSPPPSGTNTGELF
TRBV6-5	TRBJ1-5	ASSIRGNSNQPQH
TRBV6-1	TRBJ1-1	ASSLKTGGTEAF
TRBV18	TRBJ1-3	ASSPYGQGNTIY
TRBV30	TRBJ1-2	AWKGPGGLNYGYT
TRBV5-1	TRBJ2-7	ASSQGGTSGPYEQY
TRBV9	TRBJ2-1	ASSVGAGASYNEQF
TRBV5-1	TRBJ2-7	ASSSAPRTGREQY
TRBV14	TRBJ2-1	ASSRGRAVSEQF
TRBV5-1	TRBJ1-1	ASSLGDRAYTEAF
TRBV19	TRBJ1-2	ASSSRQGFYGYT
TRBV30	TRBJ1-5	AWDRGQSNQPQH
TRBV6-5	TRBJ2-2	ASSYSKATGELF
TRBV7-2	TRBJ1-5	ASSSEGGVGQPQH
TRBV7-2	TRBJ2-5	ASSLRASGGETQY
TRBV7-2	TRBJ2-1	ASSLSVEQF
TRBV28	TRBJ1-2	ASSLTGALGYT
TRBV29-1	TRBJ2-2	SVFRRGRTGELF
TRBV29-1	TRBJ2-3	SVEGERSGTDTQY
TRBV5-1	TRBJ1-1	ASSLSTGSNTEAF
TRBV4-3	TRBJ2-3	ASSQEEGETLVDTQY
TRBV11-3	TRBJ2-7	ASSSGGLREQY
TRBV6-1	TRBJ2-2	ASSDPGLAGGAGELF
TRBV6-4	TRBJ1-5	ASSDVGGSTQH
TRBV29-1	TRBJ2-7	SVEGPQGAYEQY
TRBV5-1	TRBJ1-2	ASSPLNQGSGGYT
TRBV7-2	TRBJ2-7	ASRDQTRRGEQY
TRBV5-1	TRBJ2-1	ASSFRTSGINNEQF
TRBV18	TRBJ2-5	ASSPQGAPETQY
TRBV7-8	TRBJ2-1	ASSLGRGRGRHNEQF
TRBV9	TRBJ2-1	ASGPSGTSGSYNEQF
TRBV10-3	TRBJ2-5	AITDNGGGRETQY
TRBV18	TRBJ1-1	ASSPGSLSGQRGNTEAF
TRBV5-1	TRBJ2-7	ASRRYEQGVSYEQY
TRBV7-9	TRBJ1-1	ASSLGLGGDTEAF
TRBV7-9	TRBJ1-2	ASSSLKGGRNGNT